The T cell receptor beta chain under discussion was sequenced for a study of T cell repertoires in cytomegalovirus infection. Broader study findings: Within the response measured ex vivo, HLA-C-restricted CMV-specific TCR beta clonotypes were dominant.

The CDR3 consists of 15 residues. Per germline, CDR1 SEHNR and CDR2 FQNEAQ (reference sequence). Deletions cut 5 bases from V and 2 bases from J, with 13 bases between. To note about this clonotype: Antigen specificity is unknown.

TCRdb re-analysed the reads in MiXCR, keeping a single row per CDR3 protein. The sample has 900,000 to 950,000 distinct CDR3 sequences, under 40% seen once. This chain uses TRBV7-9 with TRBJ2-4; D might be TRBD1 (6 bases). This clonotype originated in a human donor in good health (CMV status not recorded). Some clones in this sample may be carry-over from other donors' samples. The sequences come from cultured CD8+ T cells from PBMCs, collected from culture after CMV antigen stimulation. The CDR3 loop reads CASSTRQASKNIQYF. CDR3 sequence (DNA): TGTGCCAGCAGCACACGACAGGCCTCCAAAAACATTCAGTACTTC.